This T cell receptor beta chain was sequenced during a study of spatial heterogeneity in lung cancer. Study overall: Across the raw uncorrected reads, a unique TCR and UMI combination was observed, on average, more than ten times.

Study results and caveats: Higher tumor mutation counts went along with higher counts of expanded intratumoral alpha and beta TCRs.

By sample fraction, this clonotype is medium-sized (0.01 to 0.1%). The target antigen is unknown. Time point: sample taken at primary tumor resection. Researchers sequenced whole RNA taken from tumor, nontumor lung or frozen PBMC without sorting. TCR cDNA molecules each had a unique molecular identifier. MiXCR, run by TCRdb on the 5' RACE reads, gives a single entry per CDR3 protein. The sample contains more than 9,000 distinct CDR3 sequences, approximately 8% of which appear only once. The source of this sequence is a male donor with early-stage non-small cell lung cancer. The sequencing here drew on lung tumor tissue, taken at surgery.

CDR3 loop: CASSLSGAGKQYF. The CDR3 nucleotides are TGTGCCAGCAGTTTATCAGGTGCTGGCAAGCAGTACTTC. V is TRBV27 and J is TRBJ2-7, with D hard to call. There are 13 residues in the CDR3. V lost 0 bases and J 8 bases, leaving 11 bases between the germline ends. Per germline, CDR1 MNHEY and CDR2 SMNVEV (reference sequence).